This T cell receptor beta chain comes out of a study of cytomegalovirus exposure and HLA in healthy donors. This CDR3 comprises 16 residues. Germline V gene data show CDR1 as SEHNR and CDR2 as FQNEAQ (reference sequence). Donors in the study were healthy people who gave bone marrow. It was with 60 Vbeta and 13 Jbeta primers that the PCR ran. The protocol was immunoSEQ multiplex PCR, while the TCRdb copy is restricted to in-frame clones and leaves out a portion. This table has 210,000 or so clones, 85% appearing once. This clone occurred a few times. Its antigen is as yet unknown. A read error may explain this, as a much larger clone is one base away. Whole-study findings and limits: TCR beta chain V- and J-gene trimming was linked, in a later analysis, to a missense variant in DCLRE1C.

This sequence joins TRBV7-9 and TRBJ2-7; 15 nucleotides match TRBD2. The sequenced sample consisted of PBMCs. The receptor's source is a human donor in good health. This chain's CDR3 is CSSSRGTSGRTHEQYF. The CDR3, as DNA: TGTTCCAGCAGCCGCGGGACTAGCGGGAGGACCCACGAGCAGTACTTC.